What follows describes a single TCR beta chain. Its antigen is currently not known. No base qualities exist here, and no much larger clone lies one base off it. This entry belongs to a study of T cell responses to AZD1222 COVID-19 vaccine (TCRdb year 2021). For the study in its entirety: AZD1222 recipients whose second dose came at about 4 weeks and those whose second dose came at about 12 weeks were combined into one group, since spike-specific TCR depth and breadth did not differ between the two schedules. A total of 230 or so trial participants underwent TCR sequencing, of whom about 210 received two doses of AZD1222 and some 26 received two doses of the MenACWY control vaccine. Trial participants were enrolled by age into subgroups of 18-55, 56-69 and 70-plus years, and about 150, 27 and 61 TCR-sequenced participants, respectively, were included in these subgroups.

V loses 3 bases of germline sequence and J loses 3 bases, and the interval between the two ends is 15 bases. From the cysteine up to the phenylalanine, the CDR3 has a length of 15 residues. The retained sequence is limited to the CDR3, 45 bases, with the frame set at the first base. According to the germline V gene, CDR1 reads MDHEN and CDR2 reads SYDVKM. Overall study results and their limits: Nearly half of unique spike-specific TCRs reportedly recognized epitopes outside regions mutated in the B.1.351 and B.1.1.7 variants. Participants were mostly white British and included more females than males, and it was suggested by the authors that clonal diversity may have been underestimated. Because no day 14 peak-response samples were available, the repertoires could be characterized only after the peak T cell response. In the small 56-69-year group, the increase in depth fell short of significance, most likely because of low power. A significant rise in spike-specific TCR breadth and depth was observed after two AZD1222 doses relative to day 0 and relative to MenACWY recipients. Conclusions about previously exposed vaccinees are limited, since just a handful of AZD1222 recipients were seropositive for SARS-CoV-2 at baseline. CD4 TCRs associated with the vaccine covered the entire spike protein, and the dominant responses were in regions 160-218 and 743-854.

According to the study, the label for this sample's time point signals: baseline before first vaccination. Vaccinee samples came from UK trials COV001 and COV002, including a single-blind randomized controlled phase 2/3 trial of AZD1222 (ChAdOx1 nCoV-19) in healthy adults. For TCRbeta chain sequencing, PBMC samples from trial participants were taken at day 0 and at day 28 after the second dose. The CDR3 regions of human TCRbeta chains were analyzed by immunosequencing. Per the source publication's procedure: Repertoire TCRs were matched against a reference library of SARS-CoV-2-specific TCRs generated with the MIRA antigen-specificity platform. Breadth meant the fraction of unique TCRs that were SARS-CoV-2-associated, whereas depth meant the fraction of total T cells that were SARS-CoV-2-associated. Using the MIRA data, each spike-specific TCR was assigned both to the spike region to which the TCR was reactive and to a CD4 or CD8 class. Log10-transformed breadth and depth values were compared by one-way ANOVA with Sidak's multiple comparisons tests. The clones in this table, taken by TCRdb from immuneACCESS, are in-frame only. Not every clone is retained; where verified, under half of the shortfall comes from an unresolved V gene, and the cause of the rest is unknown. V and J calls and clone size are those listed in that table; D and trimming were worked out from the DNA. For this sample the table gives 100,000 or so clones, of which about 88% were detected only once. Of the sample, around 5% is held by the ten largest clones.

The chain employs TRBV28 and TRBJ2-7; a tentative D match to TRBD1 spans 5 bases. The material was peripheral blood, obtained on day 0 of AZD1222 vaccination. The receptor was derived from an adult in good health. For the CDR3, the sequence is CASSLVVGRFYEQYF. In nucleotides, the sequence is TGTGCCAGCAGTTTGGTCGTGGGGCGGTTCTACGAGCAGTACTTC.